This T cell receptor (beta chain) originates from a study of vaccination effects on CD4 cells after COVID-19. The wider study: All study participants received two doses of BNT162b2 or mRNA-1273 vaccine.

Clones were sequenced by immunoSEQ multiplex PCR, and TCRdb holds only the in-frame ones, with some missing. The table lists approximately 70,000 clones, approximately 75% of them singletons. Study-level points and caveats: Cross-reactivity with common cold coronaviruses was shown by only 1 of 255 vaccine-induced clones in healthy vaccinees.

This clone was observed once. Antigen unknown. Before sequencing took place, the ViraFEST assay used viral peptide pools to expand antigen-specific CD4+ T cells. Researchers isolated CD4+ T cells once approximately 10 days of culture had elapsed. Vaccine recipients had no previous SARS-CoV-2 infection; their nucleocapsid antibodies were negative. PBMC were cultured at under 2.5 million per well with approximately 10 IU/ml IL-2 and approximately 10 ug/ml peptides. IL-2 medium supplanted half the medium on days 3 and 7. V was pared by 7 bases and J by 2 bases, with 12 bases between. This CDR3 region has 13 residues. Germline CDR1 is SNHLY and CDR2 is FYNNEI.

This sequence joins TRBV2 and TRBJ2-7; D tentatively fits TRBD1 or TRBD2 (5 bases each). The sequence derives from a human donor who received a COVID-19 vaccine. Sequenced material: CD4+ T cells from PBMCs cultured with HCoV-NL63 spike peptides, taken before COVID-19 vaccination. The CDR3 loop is CASIRDGTYEQYV. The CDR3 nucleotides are TGTGCCAGCATCAGGGACGGGACCTACGAGCAGTACGTC.